This T cell receptor (beta chain) was obtained from a study of long-term antiretroviral therapy in people with HIV. This was the immunoSEQ v3.0 assay at survey level. This table comes from immunoSEQ multiplex PCR, and its TCRdb copy is limited to in-frame clones, with some not included. The sample lists about 18,000 clones, less than 80% occurring once. This CDR3 is built from 18 residues. V lost 2 bases to trimming and J lost 3 bases, with 17 bases between them. The germline gives CDR1 SGHAT, CDR2 FQNNGV. The origin of this receptor is a woman between 45 and 65 years old with HIV. The chain is built from TRBV11-2 and TRBJ2-6; D might be TRBD1 (6 bases). The sample was unsorted PBMCs, taken 0.3 years after starting antiretroviral therapy. CDR3 protein: CASSLLGQPWSGANVLTF. The CDR3 DNA is TGTGCCAGCAGCTTACTTGGACAGCCCTGGAGTGGGGCCAACGTCCTGACTTTC.